The 20 T cell receptor beta chains listed next were all sequenced from one sample in a study of tumor-infiltrating lymphocytes in primary liver carcinoma. RNA and DNA were co-extracted from 20-30 mg of unsorted bulk tissue. The researchers produced TCR beta cDNA from approximately 0.45 ug total RNA with a constant-region primer. Investigators got TCR beta libraries out of three nested multiplex PCR rounds, done with slightly modified ARM-PCR. TRBV1-TRBV30 forward primers and a C-beta reverse primer were used in the first two PCR rounds, which each ran for 10 cycles. TCRdb re-called the multiplex PCR reads with MiXCR, one entry per CDR3 protein. The sample lists about 120,000 distinct CDR3 sequences, nearly 70% occurring once. Source material: tumor-adjacent normal liver tissue. These receptors originate from a woman aged 55-69 years with primary liver carcinoma and hepatitis B virus infection.

This clonotype has just one count. At one end, the junction sequence differs from germline, possibly due to a read error. J is TRBJ1-2 and V is TRBV15; no clear D gene. Germline V gene sequence: CDR1 LNHNV, CDR2 YYDKDF (reference sequence). The CDR3 is made up of 14 amino acids. The CDR3 spells CATSRDEEYYDYTF. The CDR3 bases are TGTGCCACCAGCAGAGATGAAGAGTACTATGACTACACCTTC.

To note about this clonotype: Germline and junction disagree at one end, which may indicate a read error. This chain uses TRBV4-2 with TRBJ2-7, with D possibly being TRBD2 (5 bases). Germline V gene lookup returns CDR1 LGHNA and CDR2 YNFKEQ. The length of the CDR3 is 15 residues. The DNA for the CDR3 is TGTGCCAGCAGCCTGGGAGCCTTAGACTCCTACGAGCAGTATTTC. Translating it yields CASSLGALDSYEQYF.

The chain carries TRBV28 and TRBJ1-2; D is ambiguous. Germline V gene data show CDR1 as MDHEN and CDR2 as SYDVKM. This CDR3 has 11 amino acids. Trimming stripped 10 bases from V and 6 bases from J, with 12 bases between. CDR3 DNA sequence: TGTGCCATCGGCCCGGAGGATGGCTACACCTTC. Encoded protein: CAIGPEDGYTF.

Ten or more counts support this clonotype. A read error is possible here, since a much larger clone lies one base away. This chain links TRBV5-6 with TRBJ1-4, with D unresolved. The CDR3 has 13 residues. Germline values: CDR1 SGHDT, CDR2 YYEEEE. DNA of the CDR3: TGTGCCAGCAGCTTAAGGGCTAGTGAAAAACTGGTTTTT. Translating gives CASSLRASEKLVF.

Comment on this clonotype: At one of its ends the junction is not consistent with the germline gene, which may arise from a read error. V is TRBV4-1 and J is TRBJ2-6, with D possibly called TRBD1 or TRBD2 (5 bases each). The CDR3 covers 17 residues. Germline V CDR1 and CDR2: MGHRA, YSYEKL. CDR3 protein: CASSQNSGVSGANVLTF. The CDR3, as DNA: TGCGCCAGCAGCCAAAACTCCGGGGTCTCTGGGGCCAACGTCCTGACTTTT.

V and J are TRBV29-1 and TRBJ2-3, with TRBD1 identical over 9 bases. Germline V gene data show CDR1 as SQVTM and CDR2 as ANQGSEA. The CDR3 contains 15 residues. The ends lost 3 bases at V and 4 bases at J; junction bases unmatched: 8. CDR3: CSVEGTGGTADTQYF. Written as DNA, the CDR3 is TGCAGCGTTGAGGGTACAGGGGGCACAGCAGATACGCAGTATTTT.

In the case of this clonotype: The CDR3 carries no conserved terminal phenylalanine or tryptophan, so it likely arises from a read error. The CDR3 here is CATSRDSAGFTDTQYS. The CDR3 DNA follows: TGTGCCACCAGCAGAGATAGTGCGGGATTCACAGATACACAGTATTCT. This chain links TRBV15 with TRBJ2-3; tentatively, D is TRBD2 (6 bases). Germline V CDR1 and CDR2: LNHNV, YYDKDF (reference sequence). The CDR3 covers 16 residues.

This chain links TRBV5-1 with TRBJ1-2; D may be TRBD1 (5 bases). From germline, CDR1 is SGHRS and CDR2 YFSETQ. The CDR3 length is 13 residues. The V end lost 9 bases, the J end lost 6 bases, and 18 bases lay between the germline ends. The CDR3 nucleotides read TGCGCCAACACCCGATGGGGGGAACATGGCTACACCTTC. This codes for CANTRWGEHGYTF.

Written as DNA, the CDR3 is TGCAGCGCACAGGACAGGGGGCGTGCCTCGGGGCAGTACTTC. It codes for CSAQDRGRASGQYF. The chain is built from TRBV29-1 and TRBJ2-7, with 11 bases fitting TRBD1. Looked up from germline, CDR1 is SQVTM and CDR2 is ANQGSEA. Germline trimming cut 7 bases from V and 9 bases from J; bases unmatched to any gene: 14. The length of the CDR3 is 14 residues.

To note about this clonotype: Germline is not matched at one junction end, which may reflect a read error. The gene calls are TRBV29-1 and TRBJ2-1; 14 nucleotides line up with TRBD2. Germline CDR1 reads SQVTM; CDR2 reads ANQGSEA. The CDR3 sequence is 18 residues long. CDR3 region: CSAYGLAGGPSKDNGQFF. In DNA, the CDR3 is TGCAGCGCATATGGACTAGCGGGAGGACCCTCCAAGGACAATGGGCAGTTCTTC.

To note about this clonotype: The conserved final phenylalanine or tryptophan is absent from the CDR3, which likely points to a read error. V gene TRBV12-3 or TRBV12-4 combines with J gene TRBJ2-1; 7 positions match TRBD2. V shed 9 bases and J 12 bases; nucleotides not matched to a gene: 17. The length of the CDR3 is 14 residues. The CDR3 nucleotides are TGTGCCAGAAGTAGGACCACGGGGGGTAGTAGGCAGTTCCTC. Protein product: CARSRTTGGSRQFL.

Points on this clonotype: One end of the junction fails to match germline, which may point to a read error. The V call is TRBV5-5, the J call TRBJ2-7; D ambiguous. The CDR3 length is 15 residues. The germline V gene encodes CDR1 SGHKS and CDR2 YYEKEE (reference sequence). CDR3 sequence: CASRLYMSDSYEQYF. The CDR3 DNA is TGTGCCAGCAGGTTGTATATGTCCGACTCCTACGAGCAGTACTTT. Combining the CDR3 with reference TRBV5-5 and TRBJ2-7 gives the whole variable domain DAGVTQSPTHLIKTRGQQVTLRCSPISGHKSVSWYQQVLGQGPQFIFQYYEKEERGRGNFPDRFSARQFPNYSSELNVNALLLGDSALYLCASRLYMSDSYEQYFGPGTRLTVT.

The chain employs TRBV4-2 and TRBJ2-7; 8 positions agree with TRBD2. Germline assignment: CDR1 LGHNA and CDR2 YNFKEQ. With 6 bases clipped from V and 7 bases from J, the junction kept 17 bases outside the gene matches. The CDR3 runs 16 residues. CDR3 nucleotides: TGTGCCAGCAGTCTCGGGACTATCGGGAGGGTCAATGAGCAGTACTTC. It encodes CASSLGTIGRVNEQYF.

In its sample, this clonotype was seen many times. This chain connects TRBV28 to TRBJ2-1; D remains ambiguous. The germline V gene encodes CDR1 MDHEN and CDR2 SYDVKM. Trimming stripped 7 bases from V and 4 bases from J, with 17 bases between. The CDR3 consists of 15 residues. DNA of the CDR3: TGTGCCAGCATTGGGCAACTTGGGATATACAATGAGCAGTTCTTC. Encoded protein: CASIGQLGIYNEQFF.

Many counts were recorded for this clonotype. V gene TRBV5-1 combines with J gene TRBJ1-1, with TRBD1 matching 9 bases. The CDR3 is made up of 17 amino acids. Germline V gene data show CDR1 as SGHRS and CDR2 as YFSETQ. J lost 0 bases, V lost 0 bases, and 6 bases had no gene match. CDR3 sequence (DNA): TGCGCCAGCAGCTTGGGACAGGGGGTTACCATGAACACTGAAGCTTTCTTT. As protein: CASSLGQGVTMNTEAFF. The full variable domain, completed using reference TRBV5-1 and TRBJ1-1, is KAGVTQTPRYLIKTRGQQVTLSCSPISGHRSVSWYQQTPGQGLQFLFEYFSETQRNKGNFPGRFSGRQFSNSRSEMNVSTLELGDSALYLCASSLGQGVTMNTEAFFGQGTRLTVV.

Only a few counts were recorded for this clonotype. One base away lies a much larger clone, so this may be a sequencing read error. The chain employs TRBV6-1 and TRBJ2-7, with TRBD2 identical over 8 bases. This CDR3 region has 13 residues. CDR1 is MNHNS, CDR2 SASEGT, per germline. The CDR3 reads CASGTQLGGEHYF. For the CDR3, the DNA is TGTGCCAGCGGGACGCAACTCGGGGGGGAGCACTACTTC.

This clonotype was found a few times. A much larger clone lies one base from this, so it may be a read error. This chain links TRBV4-1 with TRBJ2-1, with D tentatively TRBD2 (5 bases). CDR1 is MGHRA, CDR2 YSYEKL, per germline. The CDR3 length is 16 residues. The germline V and J ends were trimmed by 0 bases and 3 bases, with 12 bases remaining between them. CDR3 residues: CASSQDTGRVYNEQFF. The DNA of the CDR3 is TGCGCCAGCAGCCAAGATACGGGAAGGGTCTACAATGAGCAGTTCTTC.

Regarding this clonotype: One end of the junction fails to match germline, which may point to a read error. The chain combines TRBV11-2 with TRBJ1-4; 9 bases match TRBD1. The germline gives CDR1 SGHAT, CDR2 FQNNGV. The CDR3 totals 19 residues. The CDR3 region has the DNA TGTGCCAGCAGCTTAGCGGGAGGACAGGGGTCCTCGGTGTGCTTAAAGCTGTTTTTC. Translated, it gives CASSLAGGQGSSVCLKLFF.

A few counts support this clonotype. A read error may explain this, as a much larger clone is one base away. The genes are TRBV29-1 and TRBJ2-3; D ambiguous. This CDR3 has 12 amino acids. Germline values: CDR1 SQVTM, CDR2 ANQGSEA. V lost 4 bases to trimming and J lost 4 bases, with 9 bases between them. As DNA, the CDR3 is TGCAGCGTTGCGTTTGGCGCAGATACGCAGTATTTT. It is translated as CSVAFGADTQYF.

Notes on this clonotype: The conserved final phenylalanine or tryptophan is absent from the CDR3, which likely points to a read error. The DNA is omitted, as the CDR3 cannot be located on it reliably, and the CDR3 follows TCRdb's listing. V and J are TRBV7-9 and TRBJ1-2. With termini counted, the CDR3 has 14 amino acids. Germline V gives CDR1 SEHNR, CDR2 FQNEAQ (reference sequence). The CDR3 region is CASSLDGRAYGYTL.